What follows describes a single TCR beta chain. The sample comes from a study of blood T cell repertoires in COVID-19. Study-wide background: Specimens from acute and convalescent COVID-19 originated in the United States, Italy and Spain.

Trimming removed 6 bases at V and 4 bases at J, with 14 bases between. Germline V gene sequence: CDR1 MNHEY, CDR2 SMNVEV (reference sequence). This CDR3 has 14 residues. TCRdb's copy holds only in-frame clones and misses some; the assay was immunoSEQ multiplex PCR. The sample records around 230,000 clones, about 79% being singletons. The V and J genes are TRBV27 and TRBJ2-3; D not resolved. The source of this sequence is a man aged 40-49 years who had recovered from COVID-19. Material for sequencing was peripheral blood. This chain's CDR3 is CASRQIPWPDTQYF. The CDR3, as DNA: TGTGCCAGCAGACAAATTCCTTGGCCAGATACGCAGTATTTT.